The rows below give T cell receptor beta chains drawn from one sample of a study of identical twins. Using its own MiXCR run on the 5' RACE reads, TCRdb lists one record per CDR3 protein. This sample has approximately 530,000 distinct CDR3 sequences, with about a fifth found just once. The same data also went into a second study, on yellow fever vaccine responses in identical twins.

Source material: CD4+ T cells sorted from blood. The receptors shown here come from a woman younger than 30 in good health. CDR3s include the opening cysteine and the closing phenylalanine or tryptophan. D genes are given only for firm matches. Size is omitted from some rows. Given values are once, few, many or a class for expanded clones.

>.|TRBV12-3/TRBV12-4|TRBJ2-3|few
CASTILGVYAGPTTDTQYF
TGTGCCAGCACCATACTGGGAGTGTACGCGGGCCCCACCACAGATACGCAGTATTTT
>.|TRBV4-1|TRBJ2-1|.
CASSQAEGLAFYNEQFF
TGCGCCAGCAGCCAAGCCGAGGGGCTAGCGTTCTACAATGAGCAGTTCTTC
>.|TRBV20-1|TRBJ2-1|.
CSASRGLLQFF
TGCAGTGCTAGTCGAGGGTTATTGCAGTTCTTC
>TRBD2|TRBV6-1|TRBJ2-1|.
CASTELAGGKNEQFF
TGTGCCAGCACCGAACTAGCGGGAGGTAAAAATGAGCAGTTCTTC
>TRBD1|TRBV12-3/TRBV12-4|TRBJ2-7|.
CASSSPKGAEQYF
TGTGCCAGCAGTTCCCCAAAGGGGGCTGAGCAGTACTTC
>TRBD2|TRBV5-8|TRBJ2-3|many
CASVTSGTDTQYF
TGTGCCAGCGTGACTAGCGGTACAGATACGCAGTATTTT
>.|TRBV7-9|TRBJ2-5|few
CASSLGQGVQETQYF
TGTGCCAGCAGCTTAGGTCAGGGAGTTCAAGAGACCCAGTACTTC
>.|TRBV20-1|TRBJ1-2|.
CSATPAGYTF
TGCAGTGCTACTCCGGCTGGCTACACCTTC
>.|TRBV2|TRBJ1-5|few
CASRVGVGQPQHF
TGTGCCAGCAGAGTCGGGGTGGGACAGCCCCAGCATTTT
>TRBD1|TRBV6-2/TRBV6-3|TRBJ1-5|.
CASEGQGMQPQHF
TGTGCCAGCGAGGGACAGGGTATGCAGCCCCAGCATTTT
>.|TRBV20-1|TRBJ2-7|few
CSARESPGGGEQYF
TGCAGTGCTAGAGAAAGTCCGGGGGGCGGCGAGCAGTACTTC
>.|TRBV2|TRBJ2-1|few
CASRVGYNEQFF
TGTGCCAGCAGGGTTGGTTACAATGAGCAGTTCTTC
>.|TRBV2|TRBJ2-3|.
CASSEVAGPPQYF
TGTGCCAGCAGTGAAGTTGCGGGCCCTCCGCAGTATTTT
>TRBD2|TRBV20-1|TRBJ2-3|.
CSASGRPDTQYF
TGCAGTGCTAGCGGGAGGCCCGATACGCAGTATTTT
>.|TRBV12-3/TRBV12-4|TRBJ2-1|few
CASRARTSNEQFF
TGTGCCAGCCGCGCACGGACGTCCAATGAGCAGTTCTTC
>.|TRBV5-1|TRBJ2-5|.
CASSSPGRQETQYF
TGCGCCAGCAGCTCTCCGGGACGACAAGAGACCCAGTACTTC
>TRBD1|TRBV5-1|TRBJ2-7|few
CASSLGGTGAIYEQYF
TGCGCCAGCAGCTTGGGAGGGACAGGGGCCATCTACGAGCAGTACTTC
>.|TRBV18|TRBJ2-6|few
CASSVRISGANVLTF
TGTGCCAGCTCAGTCAGGATCTCTGGGGCCAACGTCCTGACTTTC
>TRBD1|TRBV28|TRBJ2-5|many
CASSFGDRGQETQYF
TGTGCCAGCAGTTTTGGCGACAGGGGCCAAGAGACCCAGTACTTC
>.|TRBV12-3/TRBV12-4|TRBJ2-2|.
CASISDRNTGELFF
TGTGCCAGCATCTCGGACAGAAACACCGGGGAGCTGTTTTTT
>.|TRBV12-3/TRBV12-4|TRBJ2-7|few
CASSLGWTVGSYEQYF
TGTGCCAGCAGTTTAGGATGGACAGTGGGTTCCTACGAGCAGTACTTC
>TRBD1|TRBV5-1|TRBJ1-6|.
CASSFKRKGTADDNSPLHF
TGCGCCAGCAGCTTCAAAAGAAAGGGGACAGCCGATGATAATTCACCCCTCCACTTT
>TRBD2|TRBV11-2|TRBJ2-2|.
CASSLRTSGRATGELFF
TGTGCCAGCAGCTTACGGACTAGCGGGAGGGCAACCGGGGAGCTGTTTTTT
>TRBD1|TRBV2|TRBJ2-1|few
CASKEGGSSYNEQFF
TGTGCCAGCAAAGAAGGGGGCTCCAGCTACAATGAGCAGTTCTTC
>.|TRBV29-1|TRBJ2-7|.
CSVESQGTYEQYF
TGCAGCGTTGAAAGCCAGGGTACCTACGAGCAGTACTTC
>.|TRBV24-1|TRBJ2-1|many
CATGQYDEQFF
TGTGCCACGGGTCAATACGATGAGCAGTTCTTC
>TRBD2|TRBV15|TRBJ2-1|.
CATSFGEGEQFF
TGTGCCACCAGCTTTGGGGAGGGCGAGCAGTTCTTC
>TRBD1|TRBV15|TRBJ1-4|few
CATSRSGGGGEKLFF
TGTGCCACCAGCAGATCAGGGGGAGGCGGTGAAAAACTGTTTTTT
>TRBD1|TRBV18|TRBJ2-1|.
CASSPQGAQGEQFF
TGTGCCAGCTCACCACAGGGGGCTCAGGGTGAGCAGTTCTTC
>TRBD1|TRBV3-1|TRBJ2-7|few
CASSQVGLRTGKSSYEQYF
TGTGCCAGCAGCCAAGTTGGCCTCCGGACAGGCAAAAGCTCCTACGAGCAGTACTTC
>TRBD2|TRBV12-3/TRBV12-4|TRBJ2-4|.
CASSLWASGGDIQYF
TGTGCCAGCAGTTTATGGGCTAGCGGGGGAGACATTCAGTACTTC
>TRBD1|TRBV10-3|TRBJ1-2|few
CAISQGALDYGYTF
TGTGCCATCAGCCAGGGGGCGCTGGACTATGGCTACACCTTC
>.|TRBV6-6|TRBJ2-2|.
CASSYMAGPTGELFF
TGTGCCAGCAGTTACATGGCGGGGCCCACCGGGGAGCTGTTTTTT
>.|TRBV10-3|TRBJ2-1|few
CAASPGLSLNEQFF
TGTGCCGCGTCTCCAGGGTTATCGCTCAATGAGCAGTTCTTC
>.|TRBV7-8|TRBJ1-1|.
CASSLFAGKGNTEAFF
TGTGCCAGCAGCTTATTTGCGGGGAAGGGTAACACTGAAGCTTTCTTT
>TRBD1|TRBV5-1|TRBJ1-1|many
CATNSGTDTEAFF
TGCGCCACCAACTCCGGGACAGACACTGAAGCTTTCTTT
>.|TRBV7-9|TRBJ1-4|.
CASSSSPTGEKLFF
TGTGCCAGCAGCTCCAGCCCGACAGGTGAAAAACTGTTTTTT
>TRBD2|TRBV12-3/TRBV12-4|TRBJ2-3|few
CASSSGNTDTQYF
TGTGCCAGCAGTAGCGGGAACACAGATACGCAGTATTTT